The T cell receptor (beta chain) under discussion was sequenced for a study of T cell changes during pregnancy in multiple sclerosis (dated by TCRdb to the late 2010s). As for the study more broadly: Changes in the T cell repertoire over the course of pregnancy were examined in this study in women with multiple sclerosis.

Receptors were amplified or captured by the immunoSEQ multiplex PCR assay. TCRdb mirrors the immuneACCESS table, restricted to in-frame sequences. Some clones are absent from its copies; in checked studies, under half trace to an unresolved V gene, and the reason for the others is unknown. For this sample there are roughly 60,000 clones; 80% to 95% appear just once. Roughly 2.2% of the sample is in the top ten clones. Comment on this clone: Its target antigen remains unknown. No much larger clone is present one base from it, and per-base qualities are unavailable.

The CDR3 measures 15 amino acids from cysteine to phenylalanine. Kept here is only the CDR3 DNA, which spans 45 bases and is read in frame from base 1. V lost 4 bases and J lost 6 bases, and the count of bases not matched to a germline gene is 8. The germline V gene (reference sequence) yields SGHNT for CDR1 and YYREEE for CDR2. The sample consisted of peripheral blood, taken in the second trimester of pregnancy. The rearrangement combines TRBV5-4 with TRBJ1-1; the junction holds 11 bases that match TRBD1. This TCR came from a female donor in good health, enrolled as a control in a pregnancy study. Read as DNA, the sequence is TGTGCCAGCAGCCACGGGGGGGGACAGGGGGCTGAAGCTTTCTTT. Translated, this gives CASSHGGGQGAEAFF.